This TCR beta chain was retrieved from a study of blood T cell repertoires in COVID-19. Whole-study context: Samples came from the United States, Italy and Spain, spanning acute and convalescent COVID-19.

Some clones are missing from TCRdb's copy, which holds only in-frame ones; the method was immunoSEQ multiplex PCR. The table has roughly 230,000 clones, over 70% seen once. The CDR3 has 12 amino acids. Trimming stripped 6 bases from V and 2 bases from J, with 8 bases between. CDR1 and CDR2 from the germline V gene are SNHLY and FYNNEI. The source is a middle-aged man with active or convalescent COVID-19. The V call is TRBV2, the J call TRBJ2-7; TRBD2 might be the D (6 bases). Material for sequencing was peripheral blood. CDR3: CASRGGTYEQYF. As DNA, the CDR3 is TGTGCCAGCAGAGGCGGGACCTACGAGCAGTACTTC.